The entry that follows covers one TCR beta chain sequence. Germline CDR1 and CDR2: SGHTA and FQGNSA. The CDR3 is 14 amino acids. V was clipped by 5 bases and J by 0 bases, with 10 bases between them. Profiled with immunoSEQ multiplex PCR; TCRdb holds only in-frame clones, not every one. The sample carries 120,000 or so clones, around nine tenths recorded once. These data come from a study of T cell responses to AZD1222 COVID-19 vaccine. The chain employs TRBV7-2 and TRBJ1-2; D is undetermined. The sequencing here drew on peripheral blood, taken on day 0 of AZD1222 vaccination. This sequence originates from an adult in good health. Here the CDR3 DNA reads TGTGCCAGCAGCGGATTCAGTACTAACTATGGCTACACCTTC. Translated, it gives CASSGFSTNYGYTF.